The next 24 T cell receptor beta chains were all read from a single sample in a study of blood T cell repertoires in COVID-19. Data came from immunoSEQ multiplex PCR; TCRdb stores just in-frame clones and leaves some out. The top ten clones hold 6.9% of a sample with fewer than 80,000 clones, around 90% of them seen once. The sample comprised peripheral blood. The receptors come from a human donor in a cohort sampled during active COVID-19.

This clone was seen once. V usage is TRBV19 and J usage is TRBJ1-2; D unresolved. The V and J ends lost 2 bases and 0 bases respectively, with 13 bases between them. The CDR3 runs to 16 residues. Per germline, CDR1 LNHDA and CDR2 SQIVND (reference sequence). This CDR3 is CASSIFGREANYGYTF. Written as DNA, the CDR3 is TGTGCCAGTAGTATATTCGGGAGGGAAGCTAACTATGGCTACACCTTC.

The V and J genes are TRBV19 and TRBJ2-6; 10 bases are a match to TRBD1. The junction had 2 bases not matched to a gene; V was cut back by 3 bases and J by 0 bases. Germline lookup yields CDR1 LNHDA and CDR2 SQIVND (reference sequence). The CDR3 length is 17 residues. CDR3 in amino acids: CASSIRTGGSGANVLTF. CDR3 nucleotide sequence: TGTGCCAGTAGTATCAGGACAGGGGGCTCTGGGGCCAACGTCCTGACTTTC.

This clone was detected only once. The rearrangement links TRBV5-1 to TRBJ2-5, with 7 bases lining up with TRBD2. With V trimmed by 4 bases and J by 2 bases, 5 bases remained unmatched. The CDR3 is made up of 14 amino acids. Germline CDR1 SGHRS, CDR2 YFSETQ. CDR3 protein: CASSPQAGQETQYF. CDR3 coding DNA: TGCGCCAGCAGCCCCCAAGCGGGACAAGAGACCCAGTACTTC.

This chain joins TRBV11-3 and TRBJ2-3, with 10 positions matching TRBD2. The CDR3 is 17 residues long. Germline assignment: CDR1 SGHNT and CDR2 YENEEA. Germline trimming cut 4 bases from V and 2 bases from J; bases unmatched to any gene: 9. CDR3 in DNA: TGTGCCAGCAGCTCCTTTAGCGGGGGGATCCTCACAGATACGCAGTATTTT. Translation: CASSSFSGGILTDTQYF.

This clone was seen more than once but under ten times. The J gene is TRBJ1-1, the V gene TRBV7-6, with D perhaps TRBD1 (5 bases). V dropped 5 bases and J dropped 1 base, with 5 bases sitting between them. The CDR3 contains 12 residues. Germline V lookup: CDR1 SGHVS, CDR2 FNYEAQ. The CDR3 reads CASSQGNTEAFF. CDR3 bases: TGTGCCAGCAGCCAGGGGAACACTGAAGCTTTCTTT. Based on the CDR3 plus reference TRBV7-6 and TRBJ1-1, the full variable domain is GAGVSQSPRYKVTKRGQDVALRCDPISGHVSLYWYRQALGQGPEFLTYFNYEAQQDKSGLPNDRFSAERPEGSISTLTIQRTEQRDSAMYRCASSQGNTEAFFGQGTRLTVV.

This chain links TRBV10-1 with TRBJ1-5; a weak D match, TRBD1 (5 bases). Trimming cost V 0 bases and J 0 bases, with 12 bases left between them. Germline lookup yields CDR1 WNHNN and CDR2 SYGVQD (reference sequence). The CDR3 spans 17 residues. CDR3 in amino acids: CASSESRGDISNQPQHF. The CDR3 region has the DNA TGCGCCAGCAGTGAGTCAAGGGGTGACATTAGCAATCAGCCCCAGCATTTT.

The CDR3 region has the DNA TGTGCCAGCAGTGGGGGCCAGCCCCAGCATTTT. This gives the protein CASSGGQPQHF. The chain uses TRBV2 and TRBJ1-5; D is perhaps TRBD1 (5 bases). In germline, CDR1 is SNHLY, CDR2 FYNNEI. The V end was cut by 4 bases, the J end by 7 bases, with 5 bases between. This CDR3 is 11 amino acids long. Supplemented by reference TRBV2 and TRBJ1-5, the full variable domain reads EPEVTQTPSHQVTQMGQEVILRCVPISNHLYFYWYRQILGQKVEFLVSFYNNEISEKSEIFDDQFSVERPDGSNFTLKIRSTKLEDSAMYFCASSGGQPQHFGDGTRLSIL.

This sequence joins TRBV10-3 and TRBJ2-3; 12 bases match TRBD2. With V trimmed by 10 bases and J by 1 base, 3 bases remained unmatched. In germline, CDR1 is ENHRY, CDR2 SYGVKD. The CDR3 loop spans 14 amino acids. CDR3 bases: TGTGCCACCCGACTAGCGGGGGGCACAGATACGCAGTATTTT. Its translation: CATRLAGGTDTQYF.

In DNA form, the CDR3 reads TGTGCCAGCAGTTCGGCGCCAACCGCTAGTCAGCCCCAGCATTTT. As protein: CASSSAPTASQPQHF. V gene TRBV6-5 combines with J gene TRBJ1-5; D is unclear. The germline CDR1 and CDR2 sequences are MNHEY and SVGAGI. V lost 4 bases to trimming and J lost 6 bases, with 16 bases between them. The CDR3 runs to 15 residues.

As concerns this clone: The sample contains more than one DNA sequence encoding this CDR3. V is TRBV20-1 and J is TRBJ1-2; TRBD1 agrees at 7 bases. CDR3 length: 13 residues. CDR1 and CDR2 (germline): DFQATT, SNEGSKA (reference sequence). Unmatched junction bases numbered 6, after V lost 3 bases and J lost 5 bases. In nucleotides, the CDR3 is TGCAGTGCTAGTGACAGGGTGGGGTATGGCTACACCTTC. It specifies CSASDRVGYGYTF.

V is TRBV6-2 or TRBV6-3 and J is TRBJ1-5; 9 positions match TRBD1. The germline V gene has CDR1 MNHEY and CDR2 SVGEGT. The CDR3 extends over 16 amino acids. V dropped 5 bases and J dropped 1; count of bases not matched to a gene: 6. Here the CDR3 DNA reads TGTGCCAGCAGTGGGAAGACAGGGGGGAGCAATCAGCCCCAGCATTTT. Its translation is CASSGKTGGSNQPQHF.

This rearrangement joins TRBV5-6 to TRBJ1-1, with D hard to call. Germline V gene sequence: CDR1 SGHDT, CDR2 YYEEEE. CDR3 length equals 18 residues. The V gene lost 3 bases and the J gene lost 0 bases, with 21 bases spanning the gap. Here the CDR3 DNA reads TGTGCCAGCAGCTCACTAATGGGTGAGAGGTTCATGAACACTGAAGCTTTCTTT. This codes for CASSSLMGERFMNTEAFF.

The V and J genes are TRBV13 and TRBJ1-6; the D gene is possibly TRBD1 (5 bases). This CDR3 spans 17 amino acids. Germline V gene sequence: CDR1 PRHDT, CDR2 FYEKMQ (reference sequence). Trimming removed 0 bases from V and 14 bases from J, with 23 bases in between. CDR3 protein: CASSLGQVRVTGWALHF. The CDR3, as DNA: TGTGCCAGCAGCTTAGGCCAGGTCAGGGTAACGGGTTGGGCCCTCCACTTT.

This clone showed up just once. This rearrangement joins TRBV5-1 to TRBJ1-3; TRBD1 aligns across 9 bases. Germline values: CDR1 SGHRS, CDR2 YFSETQ. The V and J ends lost 3 bases and 2 bases, in that order; junction bases with no gene match: 6. CDR3 size: 16 residues. Here the CDR3 reads CASSSGQGTAGNTIYF. The CDR3 DNA follows: TGCGCCAGCAGCTCGGGACAGGGAACGGCTGGAAACACCATATATTTT.

In DNA, the CDR3 is TGTGCCCACGGGGACACTGAAGCTTTCTTT. It encodes CAHGDTEAFF. The chain combines TRBV25-1 with TRBJ1-1, with D unresolved. This CDR3 contains 10 residues. CDR1 and CDR2 (germline): MGHDK, SYGVNS. Trimming removed 11 bases at V and 3 bases at J, with 7 bases between. Filled out from reference TRBV25-1 and TRBJ1-1, the complete variable domain reads EADIYQTPRYLVIGTGKKITLECSQTMGHDKMYWYQQDPGMELHLIHYSYGVNSTEKGDLSSESTVSRIRTEHFPLTLESARPSHTSQYLCAHGDTEAFFGQGTRLTVV.

The rearrangement uses TRBV5-1 and TRBJ2-6, with D perhaps matching TRBD2 (5 bases). The germline V gene encodes CDR1 SGHRS and CDR2 YFSETQ. The CDR3 contains 16 residues. The germline V and J ends were trimmed by 4 bases and 2 bases, with 13 bases remaining between them. In nucleotides, the CDR3 is TGCGCCAGCAGCCCGGAGGATATGGCTGGGGCCAACGTCCTGACTTTC. Translation: CASSPEDMAGANVLTF.

The chain is built from TRBV5-1 and TRBJ1-4; weak D call: TRBD1 (5 bases). Trimming stripped 5 bases from V and 0 bases from J, with 11 bases between. Germline V CDR1 and CDR2: SGHRS, YFSETQ. The CDR3 extends over 15 amino acids. The CDR3 here is CASRLQAATNEKLFF. The CDR3 DNA follows: TGCGCCAGCAGGTTACAGGCTGCAACTAATGAAAAACTGTTTTTT.

The J gene is TRBJ1-6, the V gene TRBV3-1 (or the pseudogene TRBV3-2), with TRBD1 as a possible D gene (6 bases). This CDR3 is 15 amino acids long. The V gene lost 4 bases and the J gene lost 7 bases, with 14 bases spanning the gap. Germline V gene data show CDR1 as LGHDT and CDR2 as YNNKEL (reference sequence). The CDR3 is CASSPVAGVNSPLHF. The CDR3 nucleotides read TGTGCCAGCAGCCCCGTGGCAGGGGTAAATTCACCCCTCCACTTT.

The chain links TRBV20-1 to TRBJ2-7; D unresolved. V dropped 3 bases and J dropped 5 bases, with 8 bases sitting between them. This CDR3 contains 11 residues. In germline, CDR1 is DFQATT, CDR2 SNEGSKA (reference sequence). The CDR3 bases are TGCAGTGCTAGTCCCGTCCACGAGCAGTACTTC. Its protein product is CSASPVHEQYF.

This sequence joins TRBV19 and TRBJ1-5; weak D call: TRBD1 (5 bases). CDR3 size: 15 residues. From germline, CDR1 is LNHDA and CDR2 SQIVND (reference sequence). Trimming removed 2 bases from V and 7 bases from J, with 15 bases in between. The CDR3 here is CASSILQAPIQPQHF. Here the CDR3 DNA reads TGTGCCAGTAGTATATTACAGGCTCCGATCCAGCCCCAGCATTTT.

V gene TRBV19 combines with J gene TRBJ1-1; D call uncertain. CDR1 is LNHDA, CDR2 SQIVND, per germline (reference sequence). The V gene lost 5 bases and the J gene lost 5 bases, with 12 bases spanning the gap. The length of the CDR3 is 13 residues. The CDR3 sequence is CASSVAGRTEAFF. CDR3 bases: TGTGCCAGTAGTGTAGCGGGGAGGACTGAAGCTTTCTTT.

The chain employs TRBV25-1 and TRBJ1-1; no clear D. Trimming cost V 7 bases and J 1 base, with 10 bases left between them. The CDR3 is made up of 13 amino acids. Germline lookup yields CDR1 MGHDK and CDR2 SYGVNS. The DNA for the CDR3 is TGTGCCAGCATAAGCGACTGGAACACTGAAGCTTTCTTT. Residues: CASISDWNTEAFF.

The V gene is TRBV12-3 or TRBV12-4, the J gene TRBJ1-1; possible D gene TRBD1, 5 bases. Trimming shortened V by 7 bases and J by 1 base, and 10 bases separated the two germline ends. The CDR3 contains 13 residues. The CDR3 bases are TGTGCCAGCACCGACAGTCGGAACACTGAAGCTTTCTTT. Encoded protein: CASTDSRNTEAFF.

CDR3 sequence reads: CATSTHGQGSYEQYF. The DNA for the CDR3 is TGTGCCACCTCCACCCATGGACAGGGCTCCTACGAGCAGTACTTC. This chain connects TRBV6-5 to TRBJ2-7; 8 nucleotides match TRBD1. J lost 0 bases, V lost 10 bases, and 11 bases had no gene match. This CDR3 is 15 amino acids long. The germline CDR1 and CDR2 sequences are MNHEY and SVGAGI.